This TCR beta chain comes out of a study of shared clonotypes between healthy human individuals. The wider study: A couple of women and a few men aged 18 to 49 served as donors. Study-wide results and caveats: Naive subsets usually exceeded memory subsets in estimated richness.

As to this clone: Its antigen remains unknown.

The table came from immunoSEQ multiplex PCR; TCRdb's copy has only in-frame clones and leaves some out. Of roughly 2,500,000 clones in the sample, under 95% were seen once. Splitting of CD4+ cells produced CD45RA+ naive and CD45RA-negative memory subsets. The germline CDR1 and CDR2 sequences are LNHDA and SQIVND (reference sequence). This CDR3 is built from 16 residues. Trimming pared 6 bases from V and 4 bases from J, leaving 19 bases between. Specimen: naive CD4+ T cells from PBMCs. Subset indicated: CD45RA+ positively selected. The chain recombines TRBV19 with TRBJ1-5, with D perhaps matching TRBD1 (5 bases). This receptor was identified in a man between 18 and 35 years old in good health. Some clones in this sample may be carry-over from other donors' samples. The CDR3 spells CASRLNTGKKNQPQHF. In nucleotides, the CDR3 is TGTGCCAGTAGATTGAACACAGGTAAAAAGAATCAGCCCCAGCATTTT.